These T cell receptor beta chains were read from a single sample in a study of beta chain features in type 1 diabetes. Method: immunoSEQ multiplex PCR; TCRdb's copy keeps in-frame clones and lacks some. Among 300,000 or so clones listed, approximately 10% were seen once. The specimen sequenced was central memory CD4+ T cells from blood. The receptors come from a man aged 25 to 45 with type 1 diabetes. CDR3s include the opening cysteine and the closing phenylalanine or tryptophan. D genes are given only for firm matches. Clone size is given for some rows only: seen once, a few or many times, or a class if the clone is expanded.

clone_size,j_call,d_call,v_call,cdr3_nt,cdr3_aa
many,TRBJ2-1,TRBD1,TRBV5-4,TGTGCCAGCAGCCCACCAGGGCAGGGGGACAATGAGCAGTTCTTC,CASSPPGQGDNEQFF
many,TRBJ1-1,TRBD1,TRBV28,TGTGCCAGCAGTTCCCGGACAGGGGGCGGGGCTGAAGCTTTCTTT,CASSSRTGGGAEAFF
few,TRBJ2-7,-,TRBV28,TGTGCCAGCGTGGGGCTCTACGAGCAGTACTTC,CASVGLYEQYF
-,TRBJ2-3,-,TRBV30,TGTGCCTGGAGTAACAGTGATGCCCGTAGCACAGATACGCAGTATTTT,CAWSNSDARSTDTQYF
few,TRBJ1-5,-,TRBV23-1,TGCGCCAGCAGCCCGGCATCGGAAGATCAGCCCCAGCATTTT,CASSPASEDQPQHF
many,TRBJ2-3,TRBD1,TRBV11-2,TGTGCCAGCAGCCGGGACAGCTTTACAGATACGCAGTATTTT,CASSRDSFTDTQYF
few,TRBJ2-3,TRBD2,TRBV7-2,TGTGCCAGCAGCTTAGGCCAGGCGGGGGACGGGTGGTCAGATACGCAGTATTTT,CASSLGQAGDGWSDTQYF
few,TRBJ2-6,-,TRBV7-8,TGTGCCAGCAGCCCTCTTGTCAGCAAAAGGGGGTCCGGGGCCAACGTCCTGACTTTC,CASSPLVSKRGSGANVLTF
few,TRBJ1-1,-,TRBV10-1,TGCGCCAGCAGTAACGGGCAAGTGAACACTGAAGCTTTCTTT,CASSNGQVNTEAFF
-,TRBJ2-7,-,TRBV9,TGTGCCAGCAGCGTGGGAGGGACAATTTCCTACGAGCAGTACTTC,CASSVGGTISYEQYF
-,TRBJ2-3,TRBD2,TRBV5-4,TGTGCCAGCAGCCGGACTAGCGGGGCCACAGATACGCAGTATTTT,CASSRTSGATDTQYF
-,TRBJ2-3,TRBD2,TRBV9,TGTGCCAGCAGTCCAGCGGGGGGACGCACAGATACGCAGTATTTT,CASSPAGGRTDTQYF
-,TRBJ2-5,TRBD1,TRBV5-6,TGTGCCAGCAGCTGGGACAGGGGGGCAGAGACCCAGTACTTC,CASSWDRGAETQYF
few,TRBJ1-1,-,TRBV7-2,TGTGCCAGCAGCCGCACCGGGCGAGTGAACACTGAAGCTTTCTTT,CASSRTGRVNTEAFF
-,TRBJ2-5,-,TRBV10-3,TGTGCCATCAGTGCCAGGGAAGAAGAGACCCAGTACTTC,CAISAREEETQYF
-,TRBJ1-1,-,TRBV25-1,TGTGCCAGCAGTGAAAGCTGGGCAGGTGAAGCTTTCTTT,CASSESWAGEAFF
-,TRBJ2-5,-,TRBV19,TGTGCCACCCGAGGTGGGAGGTTCCAAGAGACCCAGTACTTC,CATRGGRFQETQYF
-,TRBJ2-3,-,TRBV29-1,TGCAGCGTTGATAGCAGGGTGCGTAGCACAGATACGCAGTATTTT,CSVDSRVRSTDTQYF
-,TRBJ1-2,TRBD1,TRBV28,TGTGCCAGCAGTTCCCTCGGGACAGGGGTCTATGGCTACACCTTC,CASSSLGTGVYGYTF
few,TRBJ1-2,TRBD1,TRBV14,TGTGCCAGCAGCCAAGACTCTGACAGGGCGGCTAACTATGGCTACACCTTC,CASSQDSDRAANYGYTF
many,TRBJ2-3,-,TRBV6-6,TGTGCCAGCAGTCCCCCGAACGGTCTTGGCACAGATACGCAGTATTTT,CASSPPNGLGTDTQYF
-,TRBJ1-1,-,TRBV6-5,TGTGCCATGACGACAGAAAGGGAGACTGAAGCTTTCTTT,CAMTTERETEAFF
few,TRBJ2-1,-,TRBV25-1,TGTGCCAGCAGTGAATGGGGGGCAAACAATGAGCAGTTCTTC,CASSEWGANNEQFF
-,TRBJ2-2,TRBD1,TRBV5-1,TGCGCCAGCAGCTTACCGGCAGGGGGTACCGGGGAGCTGTTTTTT,CASSLPAGGTGELFF
few,TRBJ1-6,-,TRBV6-6,TGTGCCATCAGGGCCGGGACGGGAAATTCACCCCTCCACTTT,CAIRAGTGNSPLHF
-,TRBJ2-7,TRBD1,TRBV5-1,TGCGCCAGCAGCTTACAGGGGAACCCTTCCTACGAGCAGTACTTC,CASSLQGNPSYEQYF
-,TRBJ2-7,-,TRBV15,TGTGCCACCAGCAGCCTGGGGGACGGAGCCTACGAGCAGTACTTC,CATSSLGDGAYEQYF
few,TRBJ2-5,TRBD2,TRBV4-3,TGCGCCAGCAGCCAAGATACTAGCGGGGGGCCCCGGTACCAAGAGACCCAGTACTTC,CASSQDTSGGPRYQETQYF
few,TRBJ1-6,-,TRBV28,TGTGCCAGCAGTTACGATTCACCCCTCCACTTT,CASSYDSPLHF
few,TRBJ2-7,-,TRBV2,TGTGCCAGCAGTGAAGAGCGGATCTCCTACGAGCAGTACTTC,CASSEERISYEQYF
-,TRBJ2-2,-,TRBV11-3,TGTGCCAGCAGCCCTAGGCCCGGGGAGCTGTTTTTT,CASSPRPGELFF
-,TRBJ2-5,-,TRBV2,TGTGCCAGCAGTGAAGGGCCCGCGGAGACCCAGTACTTC,CASSEGPAETQYF
few,TRBJ2-2,-,TRBV2,TGTGCCAGCAGCCCCTTTGCGTCGAGGGACACCGGGGAGCTGTTTTTT,CASSPFASRDTGELFF
few,TRBJ2-3,-,TRBV27,TGTGCCAGCAGTCCCAATACAGATACGCAGTATTTT,CASSPNTDTQYF
few,TRBJ2-7,TRBD2,TRBV27,TGTGCCAGCACTCCTTGGGGGGGTTCCTACGAGCAGTACTTC,CASTPWGGSYEQYF
few,TRBJ2-5,-,TRBV4-3,TGCGCCAGCAGCCATCAGCTAAAATTCACTAGCCGGGGTCCCCAAGAGACCCAGTACTTC,CASSHQLKFTSRGPQETQYF
few,TRBJ2-1,TRBD1,TRBV5-1,TGCGCCAGCACCATCAGGGACAGGAAATACAATGAGCAGTTCTTC,CASTIRDRKYNEQFF
-,TRBJ1-2,-,TRBV4-3,TGCGCCAGCAGCCACCAAGGGGGTCTAGAGGGCTACACCTTC,CASSHQGGLEGYTF
-,TRBJ2-2,TRBD2,TRBV19,TGTGCCAGTAGTATCCGCCTAGCGGACACCGGGGAGCTGTTTTTT,CASSIRLADTGELFF
few,TRBJ1-1,TRBD1,TRBV10-1,TGCGCCAGCAGCCCGACAGGGGTCACTGAAGCTTTCTTT,CASSPTGVTEAFF
many,TRBJ2-7,TRBD1,TRBV6-5,TGTGCCAGCAGTTACTCGTGGGACAGTGTCGCCGAGCAGTACTTC,CASSYSWDSVAEQYF
few,TRBJ1-4,TRBD1,TRBV5-4,TGTGCCAGCAGCTGGGGGGGACAGATTAATGAAAAACTGTTTTTT,CASSWGGQINEKLFF
few,TRBJ2-2,-,TRBV16,TGTGCCAGCAGCCAATCGCAGGGGTACCCCGGGGAGCTGTTTTTT,CASSQSQGYPGELFF
many,TRBJ2-3,TRBD2,TRBV4-1,TGCGCCAGCAGCCAAGATCATGGCGGGGGGGCCCTAGATACGCAGTATTTT,CASSQDHGGGALDTQYF
-,TRBJ2-7,-,TRBV7-9,TGTGCCAGCAGCTTAGAAAACGGAAAGCAGTACTTC,CASSLENGKQYF
few,TRBJ1-2,-,TRBV7-2,TGTGCCAGCAGCGGTATCGAGGGCAGAGATGGCTACACCTTC,CASSGIEGRDGYTF
-,TRBJ2-5,TRBD1,TRBV7-2,TGTGCCAGCAGCTTAGTTGTGACAGGGGGAGAGACCCAGTACTTC,CASSLVVTGGETQYF
few,TRBJ2-5,-,TRBV27,TGTGCCAGCAGTAACTATAGAGGGACCCAGTACTTC,CASSNYRGTQYF
few,TRBJ2-7,TRBD1,TRBV29-1,TGCAGCGTTGGACAGGGCCCAAACGAGCAGTACTTC,CSVGQGPNEQYF
few,TRBJ2-7,-,TRBV21-1,TGTGCCAGCACCCCAAAAAGGACCGCTCCAGACTACGAGCAGTACTTC,CASTPKRTAPDYEQYF
-,TRBJ2-1,-,TRBV4-1,TGCGCCAGCAGCCCTGATGACAGCCCATACAATGAGCAGTTCTTC,CASSPDDSPYNEQFF
few,TRBJ2-7,TRBD2,TRBV30,TGTGCCTGGAAACGACTAGCGGGGGCCTACGAGCAGTACTTC,CAWKRLAGAYEQYF
few,TRBJ1-2,-,TRBV4-3,TGCGCCAGCAGCCAAGATACTGGGTACAGCTATGGCTACACCTTC,CASSQDTGYSYGYTF